This T cell receptor (beta chain) is from a study of OX40 agonist ivuxolimab in advanced cancers. The wider study: Three dose-escalation patients had partial responses: one with hepatocellular carcinoma and two with cutaneous melanoma. Points from the study as a whole: Expansion of clones was among the lowest in partial responders at 0.1-3.0 mg/kg. With doses of 0.1 to 3.0 mg/kg, CD4+ and CD8+ blood T cells had undergone clonal expansion by week 6.

A note on this clone: Antigen specificity is unknown.

The sampling schedule covered blood at baseline, cycle 4 day 1, and cycle 7 day 1. The germline gives CDR1 SGDLS, CDR2 YYNGEE. This CDR3 comprises 16 residues. After removal of 5 bases from V and 3 bases from J, the junction contained 8 bases not matched to a gene. Produced via immunoSEQ multiplex PCR; TCRdb's table is partial and in-frame only. The sample has tens of thousands of clones, around 86% seen once. The rearrangement joins TRBV9 to TRBJ2-3; 11 nucleotides agree with TRBD1. This sample comprised CD4+ or CD8+ T cells sorted from blood, obtained in a trial of the OX40 agonist ivuxolimab. The sequence was obtained from an adult with an advanced solid tumor such as melanoma, head and neck, liver or kidney cancer. DNA of the CDR3: TGTGCCAGCAGTCGCGGACAGGGGGCAGGAACAGATACGCAGTATTTT. Translating it yields CASSRGQGAGTDTQYF.